Below are 20 T cell receptor beta chains sequenced from a single sample in a study of shared clonotypes between healthy human individuals. The repertoire was sequenced with immunoSEQ multiplex PCR; TCRdb's copy has only in-frame clones and lacks some. The sample has 950,000 to 1,200,000 clones, roughly 80% seen once. Sequencing was performed on memory CD4+ T cells from PBMCs. Subset here: CD45RA-negative fraction. The receptor set was obtained from a man aged 18 to 29 in good health. Some clones in this sample may be carry-over from other donors' samples.

Of note for this clone: The same CDR3 arises from other DNA sequences in this sample as well. The gene calls are TRBV2 and TRBJ1-2; D unclear. The germline gives CDR1 SNHLY, CDR2 FYNNEI. Trimming left V 4 bases short and J 7 bases short, with 13 bases between. The CDR3 is 13 amino acids. The CDR3 DNA reads as TGTGCCAGCAGTGGGACGGGAAAGGGTGGCTACACCTTC. Its translation: CASSGTGKGGYTF.

The chain employs TRBV5-1 and TRBJ1-2; D uncertain. Per germline, CDR1 SGHRS and CDR2 YFSETQ. CDR3 length: 14 residues. The V and J ends lost 1 base and 2 bases respectively, with 9 bases between them. The CDR3 here is CASSLSFVNYGYTF. CDR3 bases: TGCGCCAGCAGCTTGTCCTTCGTAAACTATGGCTACACCTTC.

The J gene is TRBJ2-1, the V gene TRBV28; a possible D gene is TRBD2 (6 bases). V gave up 8 bases and J gave up 2 bases, with 16 bases separating them. CDR3 length: 15 amino acids. Germline lookup yields CDR1 MDHEN and CDR2 SYDVKM. The CDR3 DNA reads as TGTGCCAGCCTAAAACCGGGGGTCACCTACAATGAGCAGTTCTTC. Amino acid sequence: CASLKPGVTYNEQFF.

In this sample, this clone turned up a few times. The chain couples TRBV30 to TRBJ1-1; the D gene is possibly TRBD1 (6 bases). This CDR3 is 14 amino acids long. V dropped 0 bases and J dropped 7 bases, with 15 bases sitting between them. The germline V gene has CDR1 GTSNPN and CDR2 SVGIG (reference sequence). CDR3 sequence (DNA): TGTGCCTGGAGTGTCCGGGGATTCAGGGGTGAAGCTTTCTTT. Its translation is CAWSVRGFRGEAFF.

This chain links TRBV15 with TRBJ2-5; D might be TRBD2 (7 bases). Trimming pared 5 bases from V and 7 bases from J, leaving 14 bases between. Germline values: CDR1 LNHNV, CDR2 YYDKDF (reference sequence). CDR3 size: 13 residues. The CDR3 protein is CATSGGGARTQYF. The CDR3 region has the DNA TGTGCCACCAGCGGAGGGGGGGCGAGGACCCAGTACTTC. Based on the CDR3 plus reference TRBV15 and TRBJ2-5, the full variable domain is DAMVIQNPRYQVTQFGKPVTLSCSQTLNHNVMYWYQQKSSQAPKLLFHYYDKDFNNEADTPDNFQSRRPNTSFCFLDIRSPGLGDTAMYLCATSGGGARTQYFGPGTRLLVL.

The V gene is TRBV19, the J gene TRBJ1-2; possibly TRBD1 for D (5 bases). There are 18 residues in the CDR3. The V end was cut by 3 bases, the J end by 0 bases, with 20 bases between. Germline CDR1 LNHDA, CDR2 SQIVND (reference sequence). In DNA, the CDR3 is TGTGCCAGTAGTATTGGTGCCGGGGCAGCGGTTTCTAACTATGGCTACACCTTC. Its translation: CASSIGAGAAVSNYGYTF.

This clone came up once. The chain combines TRBV7-2 with TRBJ2-3; TRBD1 aligns across 7 bases. Germline values: CDR1 SGHTA, CDR2 FQGNSA. The V and J ends lost 5 bases and 0 bases, in that order; junction bases with no gene match: 14. The CDR3 is 18 amino acids. CDR3: CASSRRYFRQGSTDTQYF. CDR3 coding DNA: TGTGCCAGCAGCCGGCGGTACTTCCGACAGGGAAGCACAGATACGCAGTATTTT.

In regard to this clone: Other nucleotide sequences from this sample produce the same CDR3. The gene calls are TRBV15 and TRBJ2-7; 8 bases line up with TRBD1. CDR1 is LNHNV and CDR2 is YYDKDF in the germline V gene (reference sequence). The junction had 8 bases not matched to a gene; V was cut back by 3 bases and J by 4 bases. This CDR3 contains 15 residues. The CDR3 sequence is CATSRGGQGSYEQYF. The CDR3 coding sequence is TGTGCCACCAGCAGGGGTGGACAGGGTTCGTACGAGCAGTACTTC.

This chain uses TRBV5-1 with TRBJ2-1; D not resolved. V lost 0 bases to trimming and J lost 4 bases, with 14 bases between them. The CDR3 is made up of 16 amino acids. Germline V gives CDR1 SGHRS, CDR2 YFSETQ. CDR3 residues: CASSLGTLPDYNEQFF. CDR3 coding DNA: TGCGCCAGCAGCTTGGGTACGTTACCAGATTACAATGAGCAGTTCTTC. The full variable domain, in which reference TRBV5-1 and TRBJ2-1 provide the parts outside the CDR3, is KAGVTQTPRYLIKTRGQQVTLSCSPISGHRSVSWYQQTPGQGLQFLFEYFSETQRNKGNFPGRFSGRQFSNSRSEMNVSTLELGDSALYLCASSLGTLPDYNEQFFGPGTRLTVL.

This clone has just one count. The chain carries TRBV30 and TRBJ1-5; no reliable D call. Germline V gene lookup returns CDR1 GTSNPN and CDR2 SVGIG (reference sequence). There are 13 residues in the CDR3. V shed 2 bases and J shed 4 bases, with 9 bases lying between them. The CDR3 nucleotides read TGTGCCTGGAGTCGAGAGCGGAATCAGCCCCAGCATTTT. Encoded protein: CAWSRERNQPQHF.

Comments on this clone: This sample includes further DNA sequences coding for the same CDR3. This chain connects TRBV5-1 to TRBJ2-7; D perhaps matches TRBD2 (6 bases). The CDR3 loop spans 13 amino acids. The germline V gene encodes CDR1 SGHRS and CDR2 YFSETQ. Trimming removed 0 bases from V and 4 bases from J, with 8 bases in between. The CDR3 region has the DNA TGCGCCAGCAGCTTGGCGGAGGGGTACGAGCAGTACTTC. Its protein is CASSLAEGYEQYF.

V usage is TRBV18 and J usage is TRBJ2-5, with D perhaps assigned TRBD1 or TRBD2 (5 bases each). Trimming removed 2 bases from V and 1 base from J, with 8 bases in between. The CDR3 has 14 amino acids. The V gene's germline CDR1 is KGHSH and CDR2 LQKENI. Here the CDR3 reads CASSPSGTQETQYF. The CDR3 DNA reads TGTGCCAGCTCACCATCCGGGACCCAAGAGACCCAGTACTTC.

This clone occurred many times. V gene TRBV6-1 combines with J gene TRBJ1-1; no definite D call. V shed 3 bases and J shed 6 bases, with 11 bases lying between them. Looked up from germline, CDR1 is MNHNS and CDR2 is SASEGT. The CDR3 contains 13 residues. The CDR3 spells CASSDASRAEAFF. In DNA, the CDR3 is TGTGCCAGCAGTGACGCCTCGAGGGCTGAAGCTTTCTTT.

On this clone itself: The sample holds other DNA sequences that translate to the same CDR3. V is TRBV5-1 and J is TRBJ2-7; D might be TRBD1 (5 bases). This CDR3 spans 13 amino acids. Germline V CDR1 and CDR2: SGHRS, YFSETQ. V was pared by 1 base and J by 2 bases, with 7 bases between. The CDR3 bases are TGCGCCAGCAGCTTGTCAGGGCCCTACGAGCAGTACTTC. The encoded protein is CASSLSGPYEQYF.

The chain is built from TRBV30 and TRBJ1-1; the D gene is possibly TRBD1 (6 bases). CDR1 and CDR2 from the germline V gene are GTSNPN and SVGIG (reference sequence). The CDR3 covers 15 residues. V was shortened by 8 bases and J by 0 bases, with 19 bases between the two germline ends. The CDR3 loop is CASRPRGKLNTEAFF. In nucleotides, the CDR3 is TGTGCCAGCAGGCCCAGGGGAAAATTGAACACTGAAGCTTTCTTT.

The chain links TRBV18 to TRBJ1-3; no firm D call. Trimming took 1 base from V and 0 from J, leaving 10 bases between them. Germline V gene data show CDR1 as KGHSH and CDR2 as LQKENI. CDR3 size: 16 residues. CDR3 DNA: TGTGCCAGCTCACCACAATCCCCAAGCTCTGGAAACACCATATATTTT. Translated: CASSPQSPSSGNTIYF. The full variable domain, completed using reference TRBV18 and TRBJ1-3, is NAGVMQNPRHLVRRRGQEARLRCSPMKGHSHVYWYRQLPEEGLKFMVYLQKENIIDESGMPKERFSAEFPKEGPSILRIQQVVRGDSAAYFCASSPQSPSSGNTIYFGEGSWLTVV.

This sequence joins TRBV7-6 and TRBJ2-1; D might be TRBD1 (7 bases). The CDR3 is 15 amino acids. Germline V lookup: CDR1 SGHVS, CDR2 FNYEAQ. Trimming pared 1 base from V and 9 bases from J, leaving 16 bases between. In DNA form, the CDR3 reads TGTGCCAGCAGCTTAGTTGGCAGGGGGGAACGTGAGCAGTTCTTC. Translated: CASSLVGRGEREQFF.

This clone has a single count. This chain links TRBV18 with TRBJ2-3; TRBD1 matches at 12 bases. Trimming at V came to 4 bases and at J to 4 bases, leaving 3 bases not matched to a gene. The CDR3 runs to 15 residues. The V gene's germline CDR1 is KGHSH and CDR2 LQKENI. The CDR3 loop is CASSRGQGAADTQYF. The CDR3 DNA is TGTGCCAGCTCACGGGGACAGGGGGCTGCAGATACGCAGTATTTT.

The CDR3 is CASSLGVVGANVLTF. CDR3 nucleotide sequence: TGCGCCAGCAGCTTGGGTGTTGTTGGGGCCAACGTCCTGACTTTC. The V and J genes are TRBV5-1 and TRBJ2-6; no firm D call. Germline V gene sequence: CDR1 SGHRS, CDR2 YFSETQ. The CDR3 is made up of 15 amino acids. V gave up 0 bases and J gave up 3 bases, with 7 bases separating them.

This sequence joins TRBV27 and TRBJ2-2; 7 nucleotides agree with TRBD1. Germline CDR1 is MNHEY and CDR2 is SMNVEV (reference sequence). V lost 6 bases, J lost 0 bases, and 10 bases stayed unmatched. This CDR3 has 17 residues. The CDR3 nucleotides are TGTGCCAGCAGGGGAACAGGGGCCTCTTCGAACACCGGGGAGCTGTTTTTT. Translation gives CASRGTGASSNTGELFF.